This TCR beta chain originates from a study of shared clonotypes between healthy human individuals. Some clones are missing from TCRdb's copy, which holds only in-frame ones; the method was immunoSEQ multiplex PCR. The repertoire holds 1.5 million to 2.5 million clones, with about 94% as singletons. Germline-derived CDR1 and CDR2 are MGHRA and YSYEKL. The CDR3 has 16 amino acids. V was cut by 2 bases and J by 1 base, with 12 bases left in between. Only CD45RO-negative cells positively selected for CCR7 counted as naive CD8 cells, so terminally differentiated effector memory CD45RA+ cells were excluded.

The TCR originated in a man aged 18 to 30 in good health. The rearrangement uses TRBV4-1 and TRBJ1-5; maybe TRBD1 (5 bases). The sequencing input was naive CD8+ T cells sorted from blood. CDR3 sequence reads: CASSQIQGVSNQPQHF. Written as DNA, the CDR3 is TGCGCCAGCAGCCAAATCCAGGGAGTGAGCAATCAGCCCCAGCATTTT.